This paragraph covers one TCR beta chain sequence. The assay was immunoSEQ multiplex PCR, and TCRdb's table has in-frame clones only and misses some. The table shows more than 40,000 clones, with around 80% occurring only once. The data stem from a study of PD-1 blockade in classical Hodgkin lymphoma. Time point: cycle 4 day 1 (C4D1), after more than five weeks of nivolumab. Relapse after autologous stem cell transplantation occurred in every patient, and brentuximab vedotin exposure varied. From germline, CDR1 is LNHDA and CDR2 SQIVND (reference sequence). CDR3 length: 15 amino acids. V dropped 4 bases and J dropped 3 bases, with 13 bases sitting between them.

The chain has TRBV19 and TRBJ2-1, with a tentative D call TRBD1 (5 bases). This TCR derives from a human donor with classical Hodgkin lymphoma. Specimen: peripheral blood mononuclear cells (PBMCs), collected before the fourth cycle of nivolumab. The CDR3: CASSKGLHVYNEQFF. The CDR3 bases are TGTGCCAGTAGTAAGGGGCTTCACGTCTACAATGAGCAGTTCTTC. Looking up the rest from reference TRBV19 and TRBJ2-1 gives the full variable domain: DGGITQSPKYLFRKEGQNVTLSCEQNLNHDAMYWYRQDPGQGLRLIYYSQIVNDFQKGDIAEGYSVSREKKESFPLTVTSAQKNPTAFYLCASSKGLHVYNEQFFGPGTRLTVL.